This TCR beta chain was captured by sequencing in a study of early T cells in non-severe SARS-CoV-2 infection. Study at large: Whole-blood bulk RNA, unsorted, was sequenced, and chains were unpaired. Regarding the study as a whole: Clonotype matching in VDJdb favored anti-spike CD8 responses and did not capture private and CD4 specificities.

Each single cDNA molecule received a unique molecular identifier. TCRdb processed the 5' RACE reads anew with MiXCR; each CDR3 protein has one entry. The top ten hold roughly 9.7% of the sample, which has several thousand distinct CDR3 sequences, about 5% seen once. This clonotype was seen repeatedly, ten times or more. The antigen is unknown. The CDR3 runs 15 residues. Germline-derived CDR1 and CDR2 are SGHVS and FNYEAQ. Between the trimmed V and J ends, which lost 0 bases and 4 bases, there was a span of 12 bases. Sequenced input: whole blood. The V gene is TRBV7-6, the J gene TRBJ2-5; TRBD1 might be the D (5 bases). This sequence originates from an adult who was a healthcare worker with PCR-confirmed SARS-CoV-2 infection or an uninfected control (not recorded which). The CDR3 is CASSLASGQIETQYF. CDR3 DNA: TGTGCCAGCAGCTTAGCTTCCGGACAAATAGAGACCCAGTACTTC.